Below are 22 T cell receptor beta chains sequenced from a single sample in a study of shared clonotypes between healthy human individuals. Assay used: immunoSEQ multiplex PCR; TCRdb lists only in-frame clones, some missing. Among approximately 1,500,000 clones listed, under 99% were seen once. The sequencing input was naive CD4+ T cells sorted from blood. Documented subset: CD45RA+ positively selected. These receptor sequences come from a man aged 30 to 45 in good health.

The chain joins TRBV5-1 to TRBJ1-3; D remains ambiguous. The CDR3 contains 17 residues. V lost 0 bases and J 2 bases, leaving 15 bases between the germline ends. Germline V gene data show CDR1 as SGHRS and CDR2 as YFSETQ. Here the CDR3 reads CASSLEGIPGAGNTIYF. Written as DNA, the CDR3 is TGCGCCAGCAGCTTGGAAGGGATACCGGGAGCTGGAAACACCATATATTTT.

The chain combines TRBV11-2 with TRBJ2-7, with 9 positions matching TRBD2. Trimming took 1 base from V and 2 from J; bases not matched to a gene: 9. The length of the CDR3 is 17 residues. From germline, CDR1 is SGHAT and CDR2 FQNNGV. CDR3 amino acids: CASSLVGSGSFPYEQYF. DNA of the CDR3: TGTGCCAGCAGCTTAGTGGGTAGCGGGAGCTTTCCCTACGAGCAGTACTTC.

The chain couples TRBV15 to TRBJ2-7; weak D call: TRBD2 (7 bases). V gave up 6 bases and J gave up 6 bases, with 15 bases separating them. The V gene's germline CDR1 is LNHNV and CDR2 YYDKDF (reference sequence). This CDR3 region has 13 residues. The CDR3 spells CATRGGWEGEQYF. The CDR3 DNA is TGTGCCACCAGGGGGGGCTGGGAGGGCGAGCAGTACTTC.

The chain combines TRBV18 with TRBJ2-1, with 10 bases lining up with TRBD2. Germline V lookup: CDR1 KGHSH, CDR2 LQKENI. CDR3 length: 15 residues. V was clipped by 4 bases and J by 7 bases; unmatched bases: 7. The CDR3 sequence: CASSQLAGYGNEQFF. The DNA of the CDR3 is TGTGCCAGCTCACAACTAGCGGGGTACGGAAATGAGCAGTTCTTC. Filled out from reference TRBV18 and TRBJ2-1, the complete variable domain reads NAGVMQNPRHLVRRRGQEARLRCSPMKGHSHVYWYRQLPEEGLKFMVYLQKENIIDESGMPKERFSAEFPKEGPSILRIQQVVRGDSAAYFCASSQLAGYGNEQFFGPGTRLTVL.

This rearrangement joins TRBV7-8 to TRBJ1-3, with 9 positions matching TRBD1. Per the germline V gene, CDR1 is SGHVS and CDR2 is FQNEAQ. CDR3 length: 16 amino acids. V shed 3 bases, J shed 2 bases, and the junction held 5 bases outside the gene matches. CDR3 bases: TGTGCCAGCAGCTTGACAGGGGGTCTTACTGGAAACACCATATATTTT. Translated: CASSLTGGLTGNTIYF.

DNA of the CDR3: TGTGCCAGCTCACCATTAGGACTAGCGGGAGGGCCTCCTTACGAGCAGTACTTC. This codes for CASSPLGLAGGPPYEQYF. This chain connects TRBV18 to TRBJ2-7; 15 bases are shared with TRBD2. The CDR3 length is 18 residues. In germline, CDR1 is KGHSH, CDR2 LQKENI. Trimming at V came to 2 bases and at J to 4 bases, leaving 9 bases not matched to a gene.

The CDR3 region is CASSIEAAYGYTF. The CDR3 DNA sequence: TGTGCCAGTAGTATCGAGGCAGCCTATGGCTACACCTTC. This chain connects TRBV19 to TRBJ1-2, with unresolved D. V was clipped by 3 bases and J by 4 bases, with 9 bases between them. Germline lookup yields CDR1 LNHDA and CDR2 SQIVND (reference sequence). The CDR3 is made up of 13 amino acids.

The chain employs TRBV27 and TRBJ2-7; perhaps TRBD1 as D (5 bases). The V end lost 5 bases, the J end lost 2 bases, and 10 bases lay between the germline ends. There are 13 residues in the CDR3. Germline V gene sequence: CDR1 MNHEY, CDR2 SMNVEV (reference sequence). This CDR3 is CASSDRTTYEQYF. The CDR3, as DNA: TGTGCCAGCAGTGACCGGACAACCTACGAGCAGTACTTC.

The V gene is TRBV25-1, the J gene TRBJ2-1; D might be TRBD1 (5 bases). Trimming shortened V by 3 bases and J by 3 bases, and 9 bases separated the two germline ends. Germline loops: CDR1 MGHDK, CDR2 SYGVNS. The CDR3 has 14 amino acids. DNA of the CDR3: TGTGCCAGCAGTGATCAGGGTTTCTACAATGAGCAGTTCTTC. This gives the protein CASSDQGFYNEQFF.

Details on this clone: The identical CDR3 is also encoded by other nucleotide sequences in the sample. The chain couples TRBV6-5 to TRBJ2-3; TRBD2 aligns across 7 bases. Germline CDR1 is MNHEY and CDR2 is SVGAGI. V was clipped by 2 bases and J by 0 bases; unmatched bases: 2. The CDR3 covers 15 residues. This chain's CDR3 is CASSYGSGSTDTQYF. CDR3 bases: TGTGCCAGCAGTTACGGTAGCGGGAGCACAGATACGCAGTATTTT.

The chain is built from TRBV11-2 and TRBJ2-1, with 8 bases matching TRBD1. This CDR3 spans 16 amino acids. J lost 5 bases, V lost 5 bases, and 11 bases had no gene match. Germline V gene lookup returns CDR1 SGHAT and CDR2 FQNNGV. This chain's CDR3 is CASSRVAGGSDNEQFF. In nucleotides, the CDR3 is TGTGCCAGCAGCCGGGTAGCAGGGGGCTCGGACAATGAGCAGTTCTTC. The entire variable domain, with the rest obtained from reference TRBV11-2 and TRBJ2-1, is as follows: EAGVAQSPRYKIIEKRQSVAFWCNPISGHATLYWYQQILGQGPKLLIQFQNNGVVDDSQLPKDRFSAERLKGVDSTLKIQPAKLEDSAVYLCASSRVAGGSDNEQFFGPGTRLTVL.

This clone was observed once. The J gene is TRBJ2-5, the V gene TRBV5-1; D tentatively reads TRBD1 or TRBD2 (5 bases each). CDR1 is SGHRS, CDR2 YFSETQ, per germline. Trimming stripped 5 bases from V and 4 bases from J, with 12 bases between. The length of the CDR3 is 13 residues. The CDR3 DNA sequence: TGCGCCAGCAGGGGCGGGCAGGGAGAGACCCAGTACTTC. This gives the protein CASRGGQGETQYF.

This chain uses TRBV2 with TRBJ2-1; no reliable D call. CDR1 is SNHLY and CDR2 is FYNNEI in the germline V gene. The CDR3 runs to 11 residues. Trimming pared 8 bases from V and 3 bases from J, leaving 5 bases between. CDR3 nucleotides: TGTGCCAGCCTAAACTACAATGAGCAGTTCTTC. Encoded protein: CASLNYNEQFF.

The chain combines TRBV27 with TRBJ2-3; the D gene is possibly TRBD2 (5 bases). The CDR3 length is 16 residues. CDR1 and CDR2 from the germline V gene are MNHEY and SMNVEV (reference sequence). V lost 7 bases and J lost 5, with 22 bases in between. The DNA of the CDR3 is TGTGCCAGCAACCCCGACGTAAACTCAGAGGGAGATACGCAGTATTTT. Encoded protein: CASNPDVNSEGDTQYF.

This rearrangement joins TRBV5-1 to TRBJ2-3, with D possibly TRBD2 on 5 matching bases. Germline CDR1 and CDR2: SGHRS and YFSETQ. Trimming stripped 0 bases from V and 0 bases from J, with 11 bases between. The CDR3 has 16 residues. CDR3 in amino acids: CASSLEMGGSTDTQYF. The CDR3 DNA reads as TGCGCCAGCAGCTTGGAAATGGGCGGGAGCACAGATACGCAGTATTTT.

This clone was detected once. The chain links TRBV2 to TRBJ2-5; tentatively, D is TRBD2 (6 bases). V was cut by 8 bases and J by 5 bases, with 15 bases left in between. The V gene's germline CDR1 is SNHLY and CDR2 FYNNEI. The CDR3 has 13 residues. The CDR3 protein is CASSLEGAETQYF. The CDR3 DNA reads TGTGCCAGCTCCTTGGAGGGCGCGGAGACCCAGTACTTC.

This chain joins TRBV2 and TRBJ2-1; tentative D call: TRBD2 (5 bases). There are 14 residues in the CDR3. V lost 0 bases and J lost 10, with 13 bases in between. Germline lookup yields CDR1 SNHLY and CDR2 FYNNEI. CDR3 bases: TGTGCCAGCAGTGAAGCGCGGGCGCGGAGGGAGCAGTTCTTC. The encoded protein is CASSEARARREQFF.

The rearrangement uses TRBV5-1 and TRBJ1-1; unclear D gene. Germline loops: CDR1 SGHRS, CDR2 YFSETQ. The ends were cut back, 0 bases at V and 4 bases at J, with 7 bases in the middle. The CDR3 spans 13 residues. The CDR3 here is CASSLAEGTEAFF. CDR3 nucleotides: TGCGCCAGCAGCTTGGCCGAAGGCACTGAAGCTTTCTTT.

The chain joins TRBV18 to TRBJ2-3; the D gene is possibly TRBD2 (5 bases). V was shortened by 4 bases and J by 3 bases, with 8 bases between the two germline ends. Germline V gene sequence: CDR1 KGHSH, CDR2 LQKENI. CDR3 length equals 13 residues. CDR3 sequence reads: CASSLLVTDTQYF. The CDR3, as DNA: TGTGCCAGCTCACTACTAGTAACAGATACGCAGTATTTT.

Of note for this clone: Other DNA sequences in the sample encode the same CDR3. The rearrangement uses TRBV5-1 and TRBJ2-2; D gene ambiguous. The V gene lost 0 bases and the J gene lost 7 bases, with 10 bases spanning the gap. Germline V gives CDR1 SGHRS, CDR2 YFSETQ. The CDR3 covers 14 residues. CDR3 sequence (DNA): TGCGCCAGCAGCTTGGGGCTTGCTGGCGGGGAGCTGTTTTTT. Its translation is CASSLGLAGGELFF.

CDR3 region: CASSKESGRSYEQYF. The CDR3 DNA is TGTGCCAGCAGCAAGGAGAGCGGACGCTCCTACGAGCAGTACTTC. The rearrangement joins TRBV11-2 to TRBJ2-7, with a possible D match to TRBD2 (5 bases). V was shortened by 5 bases and J by 0 bases, with 14 bases between the two germline ends. CDR1 SGHAT and CDR2 FQNNGV come from the germline V gene. This CDR3 spans 15 amino acids.

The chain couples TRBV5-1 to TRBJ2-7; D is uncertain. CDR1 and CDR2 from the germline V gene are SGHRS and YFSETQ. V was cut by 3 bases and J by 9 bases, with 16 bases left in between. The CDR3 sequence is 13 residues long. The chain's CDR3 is CASSSVDSGGQYF. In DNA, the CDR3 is TGCGCCAGCAGCTCCGTTGACTCGGGCGGGCAGTACTTC.